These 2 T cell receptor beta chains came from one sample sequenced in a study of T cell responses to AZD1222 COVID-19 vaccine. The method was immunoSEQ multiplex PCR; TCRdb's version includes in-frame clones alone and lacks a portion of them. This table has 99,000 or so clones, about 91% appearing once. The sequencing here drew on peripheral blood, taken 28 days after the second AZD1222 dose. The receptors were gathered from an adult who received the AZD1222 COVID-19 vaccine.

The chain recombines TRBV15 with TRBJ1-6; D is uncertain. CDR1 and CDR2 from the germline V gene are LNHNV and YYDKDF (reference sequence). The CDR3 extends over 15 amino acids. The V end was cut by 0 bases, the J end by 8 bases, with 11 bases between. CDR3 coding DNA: TGTGCCACCAGCAGAGATGGAGGCAGCTATTCACCCCTCCACTTT. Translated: CATSRDGGSYSPLHF.

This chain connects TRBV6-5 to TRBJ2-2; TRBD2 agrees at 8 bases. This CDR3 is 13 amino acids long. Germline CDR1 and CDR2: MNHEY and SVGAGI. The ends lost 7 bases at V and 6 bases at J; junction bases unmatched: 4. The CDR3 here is CASKREFPGELFF. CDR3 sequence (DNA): TGTGCCAGCAAGCGGGAGTTTCCCGGGGAGCTGTTTTTT.